This T cell receptor beta chain was identified in a study of cytomegalovirus exposure and HLA in healthy donors. Study-level findings and limits: Both high specificity and high sensitivity reportedly marked the classifier's diagnosis of cytomegalovirus status. Within the approximately 110 validation repertoires, first-cohort TCR clusters tended to co-occur, according to a later analysis.

Germline V CDR1 and CDR2: LGHNA, YSLEER. The CDR3 is 15 amino acids. V gave up 0 bases and J gave up 3 bases, with 9 bases separating them. Generated by immunoSEQ multiplex PCR, the TCRdb table keeps only in-frame clones and is missing some. The sample shows around 250,000 clones, nearly 90% of them seen only once. On this clone itself: Antigen unknown.

The V and J genes are TRBV4-3 and TRBJ2-1; weak D call: TRBD1 (5 bases). The sequence was obtained from a woman under 30 in good health and CMV-seronegative. The sequenced sample was PBMCs. The CDR3 is CASSQDGQGYNEQFF. The DNA of the CDR3 is TGCGCCAGCAGCCAAGATGGGCAGGGCTACAATGAGCAGTTCTTC.